The 8 T cell receptor beta chains below come from one sample, sequenced in a study of cytomegalovirus exposure and HLA in healthy donors. PCR amplification relied on 60 Vbeta primers (plus 13 Jbeta primers). Sequenced by immunoSEQ multiplex PCR; TCRdb stores in-frame clones only, minus some. Among more than 150,000 clones listed, just under 80% were seen once. Sequenced sample: PBMCs. Every receptor here comes from a woman under 40 in good health and CMV-seronegative.

The chain carries TRBV4-1 and TRBJ2-2, with 8 positions matching TRBD1. The CDR3 spans 16 residues. The germline V gene encodes CDR1 MGHRA and CDR2 YSYEKL. V dropped 3 bases and J dropped 2; count of bases not matched to a gene: 5. In nucleotides, the CDR3 is TGCGCCAGCAGCCACCGGACAGGGTTTAACACCGGGGAGCTGTTTTTT. Encoded protein: CASSHRTGFNTGELFF.

This chain uses TRBV7-2 with TRBJ1-1, with 12 positions matching TRBD1. The CDR3 contains 16 residues. Looked up from germline, CDR1 is SGHTA and CDR2 is FQGNSA. The ends lost 5 bases at V and 8 bases at J; junction bases unmatched: 12. CDR3: CASSRRDRGLKGEAFF. The CDR3 DNA reads as TGTGCCAGCAGCCGACGGGACAGGGGGCTGAAGGGGGAAGCTTTCTTT.

The genes are TRBV6-5 and TRBJ2-5; 12 bases match TRBD2. Germline V lookup: CDR1 MNHEY, CDR2 SVGAGI. With 10 bases clipped from V and 1 base from J, the junction kept 4 bases outside the gene matches. The CDR3 has 14 amino acids. CDR3 in amino acids: CATSTSGGQETQYF. In DNA, the CDR3 is TGTGCCACGTCGACTAGCGGGGGCCAAGAGACCCAGTACTTC.

The chain is built from TRBV6-6 and TRBJ2-4; D is unresolved. Trimming pared 0 bases from V and 3 bases from J, leaving 12 bases between. The V gene's germline CDR1 is MNHNY and CDR2 SVGAGI (reference sequence). The CDR3 has 16 residues. The CDR3 bases are TGTGCCAGCAGTTACTCGAGGCTGCCTGACAAAAACATTCAGTACTTC. It is translated as CASSYSRLPDKNIQYF.

The chain uses TRBV2 and TRBJ2-3, with 8 bases fitting TRBD1. The CDR3 covers 12 residues. V was clipped by 6 bases and J by 4 bases; unmatched bases: 0. In germline, CDR1 is SNHLY, CDR2 FYNNEI. The CDR3 sequence: CASRTGADTQYF. The CDR3 region has the DNA TGTGCCAGCAGGACAGGGGCAGATACGCAGTATTTT.

The chain employs TRBV14 and TRBJ1-1, with D hard to call. Per the germline V gene, CDR1 is SGHDN and CDR2 is FVKESK. The CDR3 has 17 amino acids. V was clipped by 1 base and J by 7 bases, with 22 bases between them. Here the CDR3 reads CASSQGVKVLHPGEAFF. In DNA, the CDR3 is TGTGCCAGCAGCCAAGGGGTTAAGGTCCTCCACCCGGGTGAAGCTTTCTTT.

Here the CDR3 DNA reads TGTGCCAGTATGGGGACAGGGAACACCGGGGAGCTGTTTTTT. It encodes CASMGTGNTGELFF. The V and J genes are TRBV19 and TRBJ2-2, with 8 nucleotides matching TRBD1. This CDR3 comprises 14 residues. CDR1 LNHDA and CDR2 SQIVND come from the germline V gene (reference sequence). With V trimmed by 7 bases and J by 1 base, 2 bases remained unmatched.

This chain links TRBV7-2 with TRBJ1-4; possible D gene TRBD1, 6 bases. The CDR3 sequence is 15 residues long. Germline lookup yields CDR1 SGHTA and CDR2 FQGNSA. Between the trimmed V and J ends, which lost 5 bases and 8 bases, there was a span of 18 bases. The CDR3 spells CASSVRQVLGEKLFF. CDR3 DNA: TGTGCCAGCAGCGTACGACAGGTCCTAGGAGAAAAACTGTTTTTT.